Presented here are 28 T cell receptor beta chains from one specimen sequenced in a study of blood T cell repertoires in COVID-19. TCRdb's table, derived via immunoSEQ multiplex PCR, lists solely in-frame clones and lacks some. The sample lists about 55,000 clones; about nine tenths were seen once. Sequencing was carried out using peripheral blood. These receptors all come from a man aged 55 to 69 with active COVID-19.

The V call is TRBV6-2 or TRBV6-3, the J call TRBJ2-3; 7 bases agree with TRBD1. The CDR3 has 12 amino acids. Germline CDR1 reads MNHEY; CDR2 reads SVGEGT. V dropped 5 bases and J dropped 8; count of bases not matched to a gene: 4. The CDR3 spells CASSRQGTTQYF. Written as DNA, the CDR3 is TGTGCCAGCAGTCGACAGGGAACTACGCAGTATTTT.

This chain joins TRBV6-6 and TRBJ2-5, with 9 bases fitting TRBD2. Trimming at V came to 0 bases and at J to 5 bases, leaving 4 bases not matched to a gene. The CDR3 runs to 15 residues. CDR1 is MNHNY and CDR2 is SVGAGI in the germline V gene (reference sequence). CDR3 DNA: TGTGCCAGCAGTTACTCATTAGCGGGAGCGGAGACCCAGTACTTC. It translates to CASSYSLAGAETQYF.

V and J are TRBV25-1 and TRBJ2-2, with 9 bases lining up with TRBD1. The CDR3 consists of 15 residues. Germline values: CDR1 MGHDK, CDR2 SYGVNS. With V trimmed by 3 bases and J by 5 bases, 4 bases remained unmatched. Here the CDR3 reads CASSDDRGLTGELFF. As DNA, the CDR3 is TGTGCCAGCAGTGACGACAGGGGGTTGACCGGGGAGCTGTTTTTT.

V and J are TRBV7-3 and TRBJ2-7; D not certain. V was pared by 5 bases and J by 2 bases, with 10 bases between. The CDR3 is made up of 13 amino acids. From germline, CDR1 is SGHTA and CDR2 FQGTGA. This chain's CDR3 is CASSIDLTYEQYF. CDR3 nucleotide sequence: TGTGCCAGCAGCATTGACTTAACCTACGAGCAGTACTTC.

The rearrangement uses TRBV27 and TRBJ1-2; D gene uncertain. V was trimmed by 6 bases and J by 5 bases, leaving 10 bases between them. This CDR3 has 12 amino acids. Germline V gene lookup returns CDR1 MNHEY and CDR2 SMNVEV (reference sequence). The CDR3 sequence is CASSPPRYGYTF. The CDR3, as DNA: TGTGCCAGCAGCCCCCCCCGTTATGGCTACACCTTC.

The count of this clone is one. This chain joins TRBV5-1 and TRBJ2-1; 8 bases fit TRBD2. Germline assignment: CDR1 SGHRS and CDR2 YFSETQ. The CDR3 runs to 15 residues. V lost 4 bases, J lost 0 bases, and 3 bases stayed unmatched. The CDR3 here is CASSRTSGSYNEQFF. Here the CDR3 DNA reads TGCGCCAGCAGCCGAACTAGCGGCTCCTACAATGAGCAGTTCTTC. Full variable domain (outside the CDR3, taken from reference TRBV5-1 and TRBJ2-1): KAGVTQTPRYLIKTRGQQVTLSCSPISGHRSVSWYQQTPGQGLQFLFEYFSETQRNKGNFPGRFSGRQFSNSRSEMNVSTLELGDSALYLCASSRTSGSYNEQFFGPGTRLTVL.

The V and J genes are TRBV5-6 and TRBJ2-2; tentative D call: TRBD2 (5 bases). Trimming left V 3 bases short and J 4 bases short, with 13 bases between. CDR3 length equals 15 residues. The V gene's germline CDR1 is SGHDT and CDR2 YYEEEE. The DNA for the CDR3 is TGTGCCAGCAGCTGGCGGCCAGGAGGCACCGGGGAGCTGTTTTTT. Residues: CASSWRPGGTGELFF.

J is TRBJ2-5 and V is TRBV6-2 or TRBV6-3, with D possibly matching TRBD2 (5 bases). Per germline, CDR1 MNHEY and CDR2 SVGEGT. CDR3 length equals 13 residues. Trimming removed 4 bases at V and 7 bases at J, with 13 bases between. The CDR3 region is CASSLELDRTQYF. For the CDR3, the DNA is TGTGCCAGCAGTTTAGAACTAGATCGGACCCAGTACTTC.

J is TRBJ2-6 and V is TRBV2, with a tentative D call TRBD2 (6 bases). Germline CDR1 SNHLY, CDR2 FYNNEI. V was trimmed by 4 bases and J by 0 bases, leaving 7 bases between them. The CDR3 extends over 15 amino acids. CDR3 sequence (DNA): TGTGCCAGCAGTGCGGAGGGCTCTGGGGCCAACGTCCTGACTTTC. It encodes CASSAEGSGANVLTF.

This chain connects TRBV18 to TRBJ2-1; TRBD2 matches 9 bases. From germline, CDR1 is KGHSH and CDR2 LQKENI. V shed 5 bases, J shed 0 bases, and the junction held 14 bases outside the gene matches. The CDR3 is 19 amino acids. Written as DNA, the CDR3 is TGTGCCAGCTCATCTCTTGTGGCGGGAGGGCCAAGCTCCTACAATGAGCAGTTCTTC. Protein sequence: CASSSLVAGGPSSYNEQFF.

The chain recombines TRBV6-1 with TRBJ2-3; 14 nucleotides line up with TRBD2. Trimming took 4 bases from V and 4 from J; bases not matched to a gene: 7. Germline-derived CDR1 and CDR2 are MNHNS and SASEGT. The CDR3 runs to 17 residues. CDR3 coding DNA: TGTGCCAGCAGTGGACCTGGGGGACTAGCGGGAGCAGATACGCAGTATTTT. Its translation is CASSGPGGLAGADTQYF.

The V gene is TRBV5-4, the J gene TRBJ1-4, with 12 bases matching TRBD1. Germline values: CDR1 SGHNT, CDR2 YYREEE (reference sequence). J lost 5 bases, V lost 3 bases, and 5 bases had no gene match. The CDR3 totals 16 residues. The CDR3 coding sequence is TGTGCCAGCAGCTCCGGGACAGGGGGCGAAAATGAAAAACTGTTTTTT. Amino acids: CASSSGTGGENEKLFF.

This chain uses TRBV9 with TRBJ2-7; TRBD1 is a possible D gene (6 bases). The germline V and J ends were trimmed by 0 bases and 3 bases, with 13 bases remaining between them. The CDR3 is 15 amino acids. Germline V lookup: CDR1 SGDLS, CDR2 YYNGEE. The DNA of the CDR3 is TGTGCCAGCAGCGTAGAAGGGGACATGCTCTACGAGCAGTACTTC. Translating it yields CASSVEGDMLYEQYF.

The chain carries TRBV18 and TRBJ2-5, with 7 bases aligning to TRBD2. CDR1 is KGHSH and CDR2 is LQKENI in the germline V gene. This CDR3 has 16 residues. V shed 0 bases, J shed 1 base, and the junction held 5 bases outside the gene matches. In DNA, the CDR3 is TGTGCCAGCTCACCACCGGGGGGGTTCCGCCAAGAGACCCAGTACTTC. This gives the protein CASSPPGGFRQETQYF.

CDR3 residues: CASSLLGQGPYNEQFF. The CDR3 DNA reads as TGCGCCAGCAGCTTACTCGGACAGGGCCCCTACAATGAGCAGTTCTTC. The chain has TRBV5-1 and TRBJ2-1; 8 bases map to TRBD1. CDR1 and CDR2 (germline): SGHRS, YFSETQ. With 2 bases clipped from V and 2 bases from J, the junction kept 6 bases outside the gene matches. The CDR3 totals 16 residues.

The chain joins TRBV20-1 to TRBJ1-4; unclear D gene. V lost 3 bases to trimming and J lost 7 bases, with 12 bases between them. The CDR3 loop spans 13 amino acids. Looked up from germline, CDR1 is DFQATT and CDR2 is SNEGSKA (reference sequence). The CDR3 region has the DNA TGCAGTGCTAGTCCCCGTTTGGCTGAAAAACTGTTTTTT. Translated: CSASPRLAEKLFF.

This clone was seen more than once but under ten times. The chain is built from TRBV3-1 (or the pseudogene TRBV3-2) and TRBJ1-2; D call uncertain. V dropped 6 bases and J dropped 2 bases, with 7 bases sitting between them. Germline loops: CDR1 LGHDT, CDR2 YNNKEL (reference sequence). The CDR3 loop spans 12 amino acids. The CDR3 loop is CASRLRNYGYTF. Here the CDR3 DNA reads TGTGCCAGCAGACTAAGGAACTATGGCTACACCTTC.

The rearrangement links TRBV6-5 to TRBJ1-4; D not certain. From germline, CDR1 is MNHEY and CDR2 SVGAGI. The CDR3 runs 16 residues. The V and J ends lost 0 bases and 7 bases respectively, with 15 bases between them. CDR3 protein: CASSYSFSLSREKLFF. The CDR3 nucleotides are TGTGCCAGCAGTTACTCCTTCTCCCTATCGCGTGAAAAACTGTTTTTT.

The chain joins TRBV7-2 to TRBJ1-5; 9 bases line up with TRBD1. V lost 1 base, J lost 6 bases, and 7 bases stayed unmatched. Germline lookup yields CDR1 SGHTA and CDR2 FQGNSA. This CDR3 region has 16 residues. CDR3 sequence reads: CASSLVSGTGFQPQHF. In DNA form, the CDR3 reads TGTGCCAGCAGCTTAGTATCCGGGACAGGGTTTCAGCCCCAGCATTTT.

This clone was found once. The chain recombines TRBV6-4 with TRBJ2-3, with 15 bases identical to TRBD2. This CDR3 comprises 16 residues. Germline V gives CDR1 MRHNA, CDR2 SNTAGT. The ends lost 8 bases at V and 3 bases at J; junction bases unmatched: 6. CDR3: CASSRTSGRATDTQYF. The CDR3 region has the DNA TGTGCCAGCTCCAGGACTAGCGGGAGGGCTACAGATACGCAGTATTTT.

The chain has TRBV4-1 and TRBJ2-3, with 9 bases matching TRBD2. CDR1 and CDR2 (germline): MGHRA, YSYEKL. There are 14 residues in the CDR3. Germline trimming cut 6 bases from V and 5 bases from J; bases unmatched to any gene: 6. The CDR3, as DNA: TGCGCCAGCAGGATGGGCGGGGGGGGAGATACGCAGTATTTT. Amino acid sequence: CASRMGGGGDTQYF.

The V and J genes are TRBV6-5 and TRBJ1-1, with D possibly matching TRBD1 (6 bases). With 6 bases removed from V and 1 base from J, the gap between germline ends came to 15 bases. The CDR3 loop spans 15 amino acids. Germline assignment: CDR1 MNHEY and CDR2 SVGAGI. The CDR3: CASRGILTGNTEAFF. The CDR3 region has the DNA TGTGCCAGCAGGGGAATCTTGACAGGGAACACTGAAGCTTTCTTT.

The rearrangement uses TRBV28 and TRBJ2-7; 7 bases are shared with TRBD2. This CDR3 is 16 amino acids long. Germline-derived CDR1 and CDR2 are MDHEN and SYDVKM. J gave up 1 base and V 7 bases, and 13 bases lay outside the gene matches. CDR3 residues: CASTPLGEGRSYEQYF. The CDR3 DNA follows: TGTGCCAGCACCCCGCTAGGGGAGGGGAGATCCTACGAGCAGTACTTC.

The rearrangement uses TRBV29-1 and TRBJ2-1; 8 bases map to TRBD2. This CDR3 has 13 amino acids. CDR1 is SQVTM, CDR2 ANQGSEA, per germline. Trimming removed 7 bases from V and 6 bases from J; junction bases left unmatched: 8. This CDR3 is CSAREGLVNEQFF. DNA for the CDR3: TGCAGCGCCCGGGAGGGCCTTGTCAATGAGCAGTTCTTC.

The gene calls are TRBV30 and TRBJ2-7, with TRBD2 identical over 15 bases. Germline V gives CDR1 GTSNPN, CDR2 SVGIG (reference sequence). There are 17 residues in the CDR3. Unmatched junction bases numbered 10, after V lost 5 bases and J lost 2 bases. The chain's CDR3 is CAWGGTSGRRVPYEQYF. CDR3 in DNA: TGTGCCTGGGGAGGGACTAGCGGGAGGAGAGTCCCCTACGAGCAGTACTTC. The complete variable domain, with remaining parts taken from reference TRBV30 and TRBJ2-7, reads SQTIHQWPATLVQPVGSPLSLECTVEGTSNPNLYWYRQAAGRGLQLLFYSVGIGQISSEVPQNLSASRPQDRQFILSSKKLLLSDSGFYLCAWGGTSGRRVPYEQYFGPGTRLTVT.

J is TRBJ2-7 and V is TRBV4-1; 8 bases match TRBD1. The CDR3 has 14 amino acids. The junction had 5 bases not matched to a gene; V was cut back by 3 bases and J by 4 bases. Germline CDR1 and CDR2: MGHRA and YSYEKL. The CDR3 is CASSHDRGLYEQYF. CDR3 nucleotide sequence: TGCGCCAGCAGCCACGACAGGGGCCTTTACGAGCAGTACTTC.

The chain links TRBV9 to TRBJ2-3; no reliable D call. Germline loops: CDR1 SGDLS, CDR2 YYNGEE. The CDR3 length is 14 residues. Trimming removed 7 bases from V and 3 bases from J, with 15 bases in between. CDR3 bases: TGTGCCAGCTTAGCCGGGTATGGTACAGATACGCAGTATTTT. Translation: CASLAGYGTDTQYF.

The chain carries TRBV5-4 and TRBJ2-1; D perhaps matches TRBD2 (5 bases). This CDR3 contains 14 residues. CDR1 is SGHNT and CDR2 is YYREEE in the germline V gene (reference sequence). V lost 1 base, J lost 0 bases, and 5 bases lay in between. The DNA for the CDR3 is TGTGCCAGCAGCTTGCGGGACTCCTACAATGAGCAGTTCTTC. Translated: CASSLRDSYNEQFF.